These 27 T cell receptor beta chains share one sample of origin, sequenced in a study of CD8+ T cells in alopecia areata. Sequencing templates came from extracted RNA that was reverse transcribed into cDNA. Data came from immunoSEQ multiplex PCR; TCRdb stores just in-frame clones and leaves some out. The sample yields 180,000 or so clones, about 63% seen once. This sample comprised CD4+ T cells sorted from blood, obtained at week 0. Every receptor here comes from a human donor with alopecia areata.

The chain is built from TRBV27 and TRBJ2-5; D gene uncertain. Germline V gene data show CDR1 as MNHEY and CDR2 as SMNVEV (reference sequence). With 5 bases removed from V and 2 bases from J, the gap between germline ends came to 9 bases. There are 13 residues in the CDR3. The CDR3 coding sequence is TGTGCCAGCAGTCCCCGGCGACAAGAGACCCAGTACTTC. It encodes CASSPRRQETQYF.

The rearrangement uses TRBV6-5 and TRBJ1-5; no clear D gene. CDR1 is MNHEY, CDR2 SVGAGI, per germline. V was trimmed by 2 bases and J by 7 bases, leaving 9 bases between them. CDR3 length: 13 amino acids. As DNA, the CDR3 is TGTGCCAGCAGTTACGCGGTGGAACAGCCCCAGCATTTT. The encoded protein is CASSYAVEQPQHF.

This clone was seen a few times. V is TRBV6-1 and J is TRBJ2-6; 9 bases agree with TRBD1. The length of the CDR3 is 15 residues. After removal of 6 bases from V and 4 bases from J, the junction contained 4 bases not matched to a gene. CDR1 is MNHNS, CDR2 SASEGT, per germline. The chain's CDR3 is CASRPGQGGANVLTF. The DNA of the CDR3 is TGTGCCAGCAGACCGGGACAGGGAGGGGCCAACGTCCTGACTTTC.

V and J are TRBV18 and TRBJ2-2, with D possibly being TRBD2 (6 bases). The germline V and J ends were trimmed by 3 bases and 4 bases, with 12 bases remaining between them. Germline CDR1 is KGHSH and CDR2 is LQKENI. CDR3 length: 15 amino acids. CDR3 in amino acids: CASSPRDFATGELFF. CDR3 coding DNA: TGTGCCAGCTCACCTCGGGACTTCGCCACCGGGGAGCTGTTTTTT.

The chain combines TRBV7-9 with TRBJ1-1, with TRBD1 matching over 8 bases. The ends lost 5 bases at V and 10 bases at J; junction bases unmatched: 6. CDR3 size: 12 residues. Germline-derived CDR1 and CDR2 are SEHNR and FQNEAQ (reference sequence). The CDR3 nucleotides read TGTGCCAGCAGCGCCCAGGACAGGGCAGCTTTCTTT. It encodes CASSAQDRAAFF.

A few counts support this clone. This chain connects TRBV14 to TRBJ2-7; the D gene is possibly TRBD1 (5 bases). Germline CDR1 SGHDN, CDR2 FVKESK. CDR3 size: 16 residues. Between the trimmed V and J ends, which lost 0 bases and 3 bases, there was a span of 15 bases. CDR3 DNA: TGTGCCAGCAGCCAAGATTGGACATCGATCATCTACGAGCAGTACTTC. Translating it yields CASSQDWTSIIYEQYF.

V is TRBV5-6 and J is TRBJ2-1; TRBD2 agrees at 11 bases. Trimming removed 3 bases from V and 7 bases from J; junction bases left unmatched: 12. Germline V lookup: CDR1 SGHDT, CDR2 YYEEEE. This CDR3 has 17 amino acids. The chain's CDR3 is CASSSKPRLAGFNEQFF. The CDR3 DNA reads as TGTGCCAGCAGCTCAAAACCCCGACTAGCGGGATTTAATGAGCAGTTCTTC.

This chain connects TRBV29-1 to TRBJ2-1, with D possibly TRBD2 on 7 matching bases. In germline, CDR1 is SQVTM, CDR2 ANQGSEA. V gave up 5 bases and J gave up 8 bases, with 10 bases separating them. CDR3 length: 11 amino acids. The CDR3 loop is CSVSGGHEQFF. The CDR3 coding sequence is TGCAGCGTTTCGGGGGGCCATGAGCAGTTCTTC.

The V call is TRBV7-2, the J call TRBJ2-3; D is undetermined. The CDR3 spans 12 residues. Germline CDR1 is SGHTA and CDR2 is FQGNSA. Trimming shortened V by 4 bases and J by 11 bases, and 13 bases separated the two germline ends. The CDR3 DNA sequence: TGTGCCAGCAGCTCGACAAGAAGGGTGCAGTATTTT. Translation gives CASSSTRRVQYF. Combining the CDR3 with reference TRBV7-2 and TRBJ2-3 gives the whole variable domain GAGVSQSPSNKVTEKGKDVELRCDPISGHTALYWYRQSLGQGLEFLIYFQGNSAPDKSGLPSDRFSAERTGGSVSTLTIQRTQQEDSAVYLCASSSTRRVQYFGPGTRLTVL.

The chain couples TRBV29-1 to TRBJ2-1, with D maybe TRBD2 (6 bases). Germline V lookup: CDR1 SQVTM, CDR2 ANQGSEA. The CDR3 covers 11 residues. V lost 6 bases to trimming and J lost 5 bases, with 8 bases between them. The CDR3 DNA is TGCAGCGTCGGGGAGGACAATGAGCAGTTCTTC. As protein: CSVGEDNEQFF.

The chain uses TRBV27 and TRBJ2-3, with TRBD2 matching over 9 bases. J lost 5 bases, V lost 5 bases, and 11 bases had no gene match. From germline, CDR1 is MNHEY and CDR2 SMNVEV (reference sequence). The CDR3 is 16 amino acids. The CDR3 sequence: CASSPLRGGGGDTQYF. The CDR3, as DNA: TGTGCCAGCAGTCCCCTGCGGGGGGGCGGGGGAGATACGCAGTATTTT.

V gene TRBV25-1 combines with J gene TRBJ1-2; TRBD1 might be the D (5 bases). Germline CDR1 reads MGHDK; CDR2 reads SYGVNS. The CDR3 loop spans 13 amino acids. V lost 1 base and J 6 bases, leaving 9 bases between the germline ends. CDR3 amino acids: CASSEWLGDGYTF. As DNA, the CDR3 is TGTGCCAGCAGTGAATGGTTAGGGGATGGCTACACCTTC.

CDR3 DNA: TGTGCCAGCTCCGGACAGTATAATGAAAAACTGTTTTTT. This gives the protein CASSGQYNEKLFF. The rearrangement uses TRBV2 and TRBJ1-4; a possible D gene is TRBD1 (6 bases). CDR3 size: 13 residues. The germline gives CDR1 SNHLY, CDR2 FYNNEI. V lost 8 bases, J lost 4 bases, and 11 bases lay in between.

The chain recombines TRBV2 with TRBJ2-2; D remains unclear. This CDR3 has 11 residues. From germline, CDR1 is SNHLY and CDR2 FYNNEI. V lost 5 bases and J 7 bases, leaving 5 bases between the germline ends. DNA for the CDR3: TGTGCCAGCAGTCCATTCGGGGAGCTGTTTTTT. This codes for CASSPFGELFF.

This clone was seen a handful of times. The CDR3 DNA sequence: TGCAGCGTCGTGATCGGGGAGACCCAGTACTTC. It translates to CSVVIGETQYF. The rearrangement uses TRBV29-1 and TRBJ2-5; D gene uncertain. V lost 6 bases to trimming and J lost 5 bases, with 10 bases between them. Looked up from germline, CDR1 is SQVTM and CDR2 is ANQGSEA. This CDR3 contains 11 residues.

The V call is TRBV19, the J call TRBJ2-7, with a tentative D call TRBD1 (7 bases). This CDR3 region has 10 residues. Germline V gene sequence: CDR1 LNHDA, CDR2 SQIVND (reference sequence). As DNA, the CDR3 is TGTCAGGGGGGCGGCTACGAGCAGTACTTC. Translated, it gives CQGGGYEQYF.

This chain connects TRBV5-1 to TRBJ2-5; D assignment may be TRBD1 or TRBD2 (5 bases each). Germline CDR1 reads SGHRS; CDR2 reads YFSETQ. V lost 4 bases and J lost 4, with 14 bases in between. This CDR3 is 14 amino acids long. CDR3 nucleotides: TGCGCCAGCAGCCCGGGGACGGCCCGAGAGACCCAGTACTTC. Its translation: CASSPGTARETQYF.

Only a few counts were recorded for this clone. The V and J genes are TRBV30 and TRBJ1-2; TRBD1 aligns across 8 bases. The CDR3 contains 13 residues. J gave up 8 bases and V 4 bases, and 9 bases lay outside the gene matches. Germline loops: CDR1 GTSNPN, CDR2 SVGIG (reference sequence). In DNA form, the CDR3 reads TGTGCCTGGACCTTGGGCAGGGGGCTAGGCTACACCTTC. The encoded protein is CAWTLGRGLGYTF. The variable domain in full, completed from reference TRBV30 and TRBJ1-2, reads SQTIHQWPATLVQPVGSPLSLECTVEGTSNPNLYWYRQAAGRGLQLLFYSVGIGQISSEVPQNLSASRPQDRQFILSSKKLLLSDSGFYLCAWTLGRGLGYTFGSGTRLTVV.

This CDR3 is CASKAGAGQETQYF. In nucleotides, the CDR3 is TGTGCCAGCAAAGCAGGGGCCGGCCAAGAGACCCAGTACTTC. The chain employs TRBV19 and TRBJ2-5; a weak D match, TRBD1 (6 bases). Germline V gives CDR1 LNHDA, CDR2 SQIVND (reference sequence). V was shortened by 9 bases and J by 1 base, with 15 bases between the two germline ends. The CDR3 spans 14 residues.

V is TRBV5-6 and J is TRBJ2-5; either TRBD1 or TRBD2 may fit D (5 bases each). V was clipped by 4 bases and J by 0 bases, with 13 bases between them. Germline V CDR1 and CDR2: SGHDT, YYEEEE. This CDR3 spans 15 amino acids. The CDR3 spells CASSPAGGNQETQYF. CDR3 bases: TGTGCCAGCAGCCCCGCTGGGGGAAACCAAGAGACCCAGTACTTC.

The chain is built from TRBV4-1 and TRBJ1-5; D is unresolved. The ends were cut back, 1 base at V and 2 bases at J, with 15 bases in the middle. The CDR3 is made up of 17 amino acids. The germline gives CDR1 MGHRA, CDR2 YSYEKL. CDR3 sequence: CASSQVLSRQGNQPQHF. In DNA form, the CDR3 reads TGCGCCAGCAGCCAAGTTTTATCGCGGCAGGGCAATCAGCCCCAGCATTTT.

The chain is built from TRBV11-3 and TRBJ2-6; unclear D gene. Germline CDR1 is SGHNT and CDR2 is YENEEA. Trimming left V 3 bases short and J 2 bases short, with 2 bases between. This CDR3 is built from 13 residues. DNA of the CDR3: TGTGCCAGCAGCTTCACTGGGGCCAACGTCCTGACTTTC. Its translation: CASSFTGANVLTF.

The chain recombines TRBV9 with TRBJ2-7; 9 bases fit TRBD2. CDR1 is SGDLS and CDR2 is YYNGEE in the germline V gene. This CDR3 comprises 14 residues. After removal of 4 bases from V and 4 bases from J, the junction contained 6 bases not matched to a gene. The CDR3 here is CASSPAGGRYEQYF. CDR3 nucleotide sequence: TGTGCCAGCAGCCCGGCGGGGGGGCGGTACGAGCAGTACTTC.

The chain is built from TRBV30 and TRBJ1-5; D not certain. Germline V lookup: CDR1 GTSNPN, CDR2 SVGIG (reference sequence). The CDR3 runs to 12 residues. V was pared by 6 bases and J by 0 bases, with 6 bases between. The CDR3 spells CACSYSNQPQHF. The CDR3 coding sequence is TGTGCCTGCAGCTATAGCAATCAGCCCCAGCATTTT.

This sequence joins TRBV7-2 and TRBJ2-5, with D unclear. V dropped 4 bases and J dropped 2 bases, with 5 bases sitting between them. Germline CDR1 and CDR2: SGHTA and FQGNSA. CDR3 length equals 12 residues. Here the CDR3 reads CASSSLQETQYF. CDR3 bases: TGTGCCAGCAGCTCTCTACAAGAGACCCAGTACTTC.

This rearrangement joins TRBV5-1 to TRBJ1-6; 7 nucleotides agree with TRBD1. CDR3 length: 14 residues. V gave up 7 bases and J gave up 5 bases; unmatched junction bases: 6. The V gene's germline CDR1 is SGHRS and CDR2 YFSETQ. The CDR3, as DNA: TGCGCCAGCCGGCGACAGGGAAATAATTCACCCCTCCACTTT. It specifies CASRRQGNNSPLHF.

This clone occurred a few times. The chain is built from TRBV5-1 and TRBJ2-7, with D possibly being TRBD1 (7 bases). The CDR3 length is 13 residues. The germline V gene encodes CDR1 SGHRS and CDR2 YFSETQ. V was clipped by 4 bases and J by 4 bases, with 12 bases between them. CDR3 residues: CASSGGTAYEQYF. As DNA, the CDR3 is TGCGCCAGCAGCGGCGGGACAGCGTACGAGCAGTACTTC.